This T cell receptor (beta chain) was sequenced in a study of T cells in Graves' hyperthyroidism and ophthalmopathy. Study-level findings and limits: From stable hyperthyroidism, ophthalmopathy was separated by a 13 V-J model. The majority of expanded thyroid clonotypes above 0.001 also appeared in blood.

This clonotype was seen more than once but under ten times. Its antigen is as yet unknown. From RNA transcripts, TCR beta CDR3 regions were amplified. Initially, a first-round RT-PCR of the TCR CDR3 employed the HTBI primer set. Each CDR3 protein gets one entry after TCRdb re-called the multiplex PCR reads with MiXCR. The sample has some 740,000 distinct CDR3 sequences; 14% are singletons. Graves' hyperthyroidism is called stable when ophthalmopathy does not progress within 18 months. The V segment lost 4 bases and the J segment 8 bases; nucleotides outside the gene matches: 13. The CDR3 length is 17 residues. Germline V lookup: CDR1 SGHRS, CDR2 YFSETQ.

J is TRBJ2-1 and V is TRBV5-1; 12 nucleotides match TRBD2. This TCR derives from a woman under 30 with Graves' hyperthyroidism. The sample consisted of blood. CDR3 DNA: TGCGCCAGCAGCCCACTAGCGGGAGGTCCCTTTGGGTATGAGCAGTTCTTC. Amino acids: CASSPLAGGPFGYEQFF.